The 9 T cell receptor beta chains in this list originate from one sample, sequenced in a study of control samples from healthy donors and cancer patients. This table comes from immunoSEQ multiplex PCR, and its TCRdb copy is limited to in-frame clones, with some not included. The sample records tens of thousands of clones, approximately 89% being singletons. The sequenced sample consisted of PBMCs. The source of these receptors is a man aged 60 to 75 with colorectal cancer.

The V call is TRBV7-9, the J call TRBJ2-1; D is perhaps TRBD1 (6 bases). Germline values: CDR1 SEHNR, CDR2 FQNEAQ (reference sequence). The CDR3 has 13 amino acids. V was shortened by 5 bases and J by 8 bases, with 13 bases between the two germline ends. For the CDR3, the DNA is TGTGCCAGCAGCCGAGGACAGATCGATGAGCAGTTCTTC. Residues: CASSRGQIDEQFF.

The DNA for the CDR3 is TGCGCCAGCAGCTTGGCTTCAGGGGGCACCGGGGAGCTGTTTTTT. It specifies CASSLASGGTGELFF. This chain connects TRBV5-1 to TRBJ2-2, with 7 nucleotides matching TRBD1. The CDR3 spans 15 residues. The germline V gene encodes CDR1 SGHRS and CDR2 YFSETQ. J lost 4 bases, V lost 0 bases, and 3 bases had no gene match.

In this sample, this clone turned up once. This chain links TRBV5-1 with TRBJ1-6; D gene unclear. Trimming took 0 bases from V and 14 from J, leaving 18 bases between them. The length of the CDR3 is 15 residues. Germline CDR1 SGHRS, CDR2 YFSETQ. CDR3 DNA: TGCGCCAGCAGCTTGGAAGCTGAAGGGCCCCCGGCCCTCCACTTT. It is translated as CASSLEAEGPPALHF.

V gene TRBV27 combines with J gene TRBJ2-2; the match to TRBD1 covers 11 bases. Trimming took 5 bases from V and 7 from J; bases not matched to a gene: 6. Germline CDR1 and CDR2: MNHEY and SMNVEV (reference sequence). The CDR3 is 15 amino acids. The CDR3, as DNA: TGTGCCAGCAGTCCCCGGACAGGGGGCGTCGGGGAGCTGTTTTTT. This sequence encodes CASSPRTGGVGELFF.

The chain links TRBV11-1 to TRBJ2-3; possibly TRBD2 for D (5 bases). Germline-derived CDR1 and CDR2 are SGHAT and FQDESV (reference sequence). Trimming took off 5 bases at V and 2 bases at J, with 8 bases between the two ends. This CDR3 comprises 13 residues. CDR3 region: CASSRGTTDTQYF. The CDR3, as DNA: TGTGCCAGCAGCCGGGGAACCACAGATACGCAGTATTTT.

This clone was counted a single time. The chain links TRBV7-2 to TRBJ1-3; D gene unclear. The CDR3 consists of 16 residues. The germline V gene has CDR1 SGHTA and CDR2 FQGNSA. Trimming left V 1 base short and J 0 bases short, with 10 bases between. The CDR3 sequence is CASSLGAASSGNTIYF. The CDR3 DNA reads as TGTGCCAGCAGCTTAGGGGCAGCTAGCTCTGGAAACACCATATATTTT.

This rearrangement joins TRBV9 to TRBJ2-3; 11 bases line up with TRBD2. The CDR3 is 15 residues long. V lost 2 bases, J lost 6 bases, and 5 bases stayed unmatched. Looked up from germline, CDR1 is SGDLS and CDR2 is YYNGEE. In DNA, the CDR3 is TGTGCCAGCAGCGTCCCACTAGCGGGGGTCGATACGCAGTATTTT. It codes for CASSVPLAGVDTQYF.

The chain carries TRBV11-2 and TRBJ1-2; 11 bases agree with TRBD1. The V gene end was trimmed by 4 bases and the J gene end by 7 bases; junction bases not matched to a gene: 2. The germline V gene encodes CDR1 SGHAT and CDR2 FQNNGV. This CDR3 has 13 amino acids. CDR3 in DNA: TGTGCCAGCAGCTCCGGGACAGGGGGTGGCTACACCTTC. Translating gives CASSSGTGGGYTF.

The chain carries TRBV7-8 and TRBJ2-7; D tentatively fits TRBD1 or TRBD2 (5 bases each). Trimming took off 8 bases at V and 3 bases at J, with 20 bases between the two ends. Looked up from germline, CDR1 is SGHVS and CDR2 is FQNEAQ. The CDR3 covers 15 residues. The CDR3 sequence is CASSPVGRTFYEQYF. The CDR3 nucleotides are TGTGCCAGCTCTCCCGTGGGACGGACGTTCTACGAGCAGTACTTC.